One sample yielded the 14 T cell receptor beta chains listed below, sequenced in a study of blood T cell repertoires in COVID-19. Profiling relied on immunoSEQ multiplex PCR, and the TCRdb table lists in-frame clones only, not all of them. Of about 200,000 clones in the sample, about 90% were seen once. The sequencing input was peripheral blood. The receptors derive from a man in his late teens or twenties with active or convalescent COVID-19.

The count of this clone is one. The V call is TRBV30, the J call TRBJ1-1, with TRBD1 matching 8 bases. CDR1 and CDR2 from the germline V gene are GTSNPN and SVGIG (reference sequence). With 0 bases clipped from V and 6 bases from J, the junction kept 6 bases outside the gene matches. This CDR3 contains 14 residues. Written as DNA, the CDR3 is TGTGCCTGGAGTGTACTCGACAGGGGCGCTGAAGCTTTCTTT. This translates into CAWSVLDRGAEAFF. Full variable domain (remainder filled in from reference TRBV30 and TRBJ1-1): SQTIHQWPATLVQPVGSPLSLECTVEGTSNPNLYWYRQAAGRGLQLLFYSVGIGQISSEVPQNLSASRPQDRQFILSSKKLLLSDSGFYLCAWSVLDRGAEAFFGQGTRLTVV.

V usage is TRBV2 and J usage is TRBJ2-7; 7 bases line up with TRBD1. Germline CDR1 reads SNHLY; CDR2 reads FYNNEI. Losses at the gene ends were 10 bases for V and 2 bases for J; bases not matched to a gene: 8. This CDR3 is built from 13 residues. For the CDR3, the DNA is TGTGCCATCGCCGGGACAGTCGCCTACGAGCAGTACTTC. Translating gives CAIAGTVAYEQYF.

CDR3 loop: CASKDRAGNTIYF. Written as DNA, the CDR3 is TGTGCCAGTAAAGACAGGGCTGGAAACACCATATATTTT. The chain recombines TRBV19 with TRBJ1-3; 7 bases line up with TRBD1. The CDR3 has 13 amino acids. Germline CDR1 LNHDA, CDR2 SQIVND (reference sequence). The ends lost 7 bases at V and 2 bases at J; junction bases unmatched: 2.

The rearrangement joins TRBV29-1 to TRBJ1-5, with 9 bases matching TRBD1. Germline V gene data show CDR1 as SQVTM and CDR2 as ANQGSEA. The CDR3 totals 15 residues. V was pared by 6 bases and J by 0 bases, with 6 bases of the junction left unmatched. The CDR3 reads CSVKTGGDSNQPQHF. The CDR3 region has the DNA TGCAGCGTCAAGACAGGGGGTGATAGCAATCAGCCCCAGCATTTT.

This chain links TRBV11-2 with TRBJ1-1; D possibly corresponds to TRBD1 (5 bases). Looked up from germline, CDR1 is SGHAT and CDR2 is FQNNGV. The CDR3 runs to 13 residues. Deletions cut 5 bases from V and 1 base from J, with 8 bases between. DNA of the CDR3: TGTGCCAGCAGCGTCAGGGAGAACACTGAAGCTTTCTTT. This gives the protein CASSVRENTEAFF.

The rearrangement joins TRBV5-1 to TRBJ2-2; 7 bases line up with TRBD2. J gave up 1 base and V 2 bases, and 11 bases lay outside the gene matches. Germline CDR1 reads SGHRS; CDR2 reads YFSETQ. The CDR3 runs 18 residues. The chain's CDR3 is CASSFIPASGENTGELFF. As DNA, the CDR3 is TGCGCCAGCAGCTTCATACCGGCGAGCGGGGAGAACACCGGGGAGCTGTTTTTT.

The chain combines TRBV5-1 with TRBJ2-2, with TRBD2 identical over 7 bases. The CDR3 totals 17 residues. The ends lost 1 base at V and 4 bases at J; junction bases unmatched: 10. The germline V gene encodes CDR1 SGHRS and CDR2 YFSETQ. The CDR3 sequence: CASSLSEGGPSTGELFF. CDR3 nucleotides: TGCGCCAGCAGCTTGTCCGAGGGAGGGCCCTCCACCGGGGAGCTGTTTTTT.

The chain joins TRBV5-8 to TRBJ1-5; perhaps TRBD1 as D (6 bases). V was pared by 1 base and J by 4 bases, with 12 bases between. Germline V gives CDR1 SGHTS, CDR2 YDEGEE. This CDR3 comprises 15 residues. The CDR3 bases are TGTGCCAGCAGCTTGCTCAGGCAGGGGAATCAGCCCCAGCATTTT. It specifies CASSLLRQGNQPQHF. Drawing the rest from reference TRBV5-8 and TRBJ1-5, the complete variable domain is EAGVTQSPTHLIKTRGQQATLRCSPISGHTSVYWYQQALGLGLQFLLWYDEGEERNRGNFPPRFSGRQFPNYSSELNVNALELEDSALYLCASSLLRQGNQPQHFGDGTRLSIL.

The chain has TRBV5-1 and TRBJ1-2, with 10 bases matching TRBD1. The CDR3 loop spans 16 amino acids. The V gene's germline CDR1 is SGHRS and CDR2 YFSETQ. The V and J ends lost 0 bases and 4 bases, in that order; junction bases with no gene match: 6. The CDR3 sequence is CASSLDPTGGAYGYTF. The CDR3 coding sequence is TGCGCCAGCAGCTTGGACCCGACAGGGGGCGCCTATGGCTACACCTTC.

This clone occurred a few times. This sequence joins TRBV6-6 and TRBJ1-3; no clear D. This CDR3 has 12 residues. Germline CDR1 is MNHNY and CDR2 is SVGAGI (reference sequence). The V gene lost 7 bases and the J gene lost 0 bases, with 4 bases spanning the gap. The CDR3 DNA reads as TGTGCCAGCACAGGCTCTGGAAACACCATATATTTT. Translating gives CASTGSGNTIYF.

The chain combines TRBV6-1 with TRBJ1-1; D call uncertain. Germline V gives CDR1 MNHNS, CDR2 SASEGT. CDR3 length: 13 amino acids. Trimming removed 3 bases from V and 1 base from J, with 6 bases in between. As DNA, the CDR3 is TGTGCCAGCAGTGATCACACGAACACTGAAGCTTTCTTT. Translating gives CASSDHTNTEAFF.

This clone was seen only once. The V gene is TRBV6-1, the J gene TRBJ1-5, with 9 bases lining up with TRBD1. The J segment lost 6 bases and the V segment lost 5 bases, leaving 8 bases of the junction unmatched. This CDR3 contains 15 residues. CDR1 and CDR2 (germline): MNHNS, SASEGT. The CDR3 DNA reads TGTGCCAGCAGTTCCCGGGACAGGGTGGGTCAGCCCCAGCATTTT. Translated, it gives CASSSRDRVGQPQHF.

The chain combines TRBV29-1 with TRBJ2-1, with TRBD2 matching 7 bases. Germline loops: CDR1 SQVTM, CDR2 ANQGSEA. CDR3 length: 14 residues. V was pared by 8 bases and J by 1 base, with 8 bases of the junction left unmatched. The CDR3 nucleotides are TGCAGCCCCCCGGCTAGCGGATCCTACAATGAGCAGTTCTTC. Translated, it gives CSPPASGSYNEQFF.

This chain uses TRBV4-2 with TRBJ1-4; 7 bases match TRBD1. The CDR3 has 16 residues. Germline V gene data show CDR1 as LGHNA and CDR2 as YNFKEQ. The ends lost 0 bases at V and 10 bases at J; junction bases unmatched: 11. In nucleotides, the CDR3 is TGTGCCAGCAGCCAAGATCGCCCGAGCCCAGGGGGAAAACTGTTTTTT. As protein: CASSQDRPSPGGKLFF.